These T cell receptor beta chains were read from a single sample in a study of blood T cell repertoires in COVID-19. Profiled with immunoSEQ multiplex PCR; TCRdb holds only in-frame clones, not every one. The sample has 200,000 to 300,000 clones; around 83% are singletons. Specimen: peripheral blood. These receptors all come from a woman aged 40 to 50 who had recovered from COVID-19. The CDR3 runs from the conserved cysteine through the conserved F or W. A D gene is named only where the DNA matches it firmly. The listing skips clone size in some rows; elsewhere it reads once, few, many or a size class.

D,size,J,V,length,CDR3,DNA
NA,once,TRBJ1-4,TRBV7-2,16,CASSLATPRVGEKLFF,TGTGCCAGCAGCTTAGCGACCCCGAGGGTGGGTGAAAAACTGTTTTTT
NA,NA,TRBJ1-1,TRBV28,15,CASSSGAAEGAEAFF,TGTGCCAGCAGTTCAGGGGCCGCCGAAGGGGCTGAAGCTTTCTTT
NA,NA,TRBJ1-2,TRBV5-6,15,CASSSWPQGIYGYTF,TGTGCCAGCAGCTCGTGGCCGCAGGGAATCTATGGCTACACCTTC
NA,NA,TRBJ2-7,TRBV2,13,CASSRSISYEQYF,TGTGCCAGCAGTCGGTCGATCTCCTACGAGCAGTACTTC
TRBD1,few,TRBJ1-5,TRBV28,18,CASESPLGTGGSYQPQHF,TGTGCCAGCGAATCTCCCCTTGGGACAGGGGGATCGTATCAGCCCCAGCATTTT
TRBD1,NA,TRBJ2-1,TRBV2,13,CASSRDRVDEQFF,TGTGCCAGCAGCCGGGACAGGGTCGATGAGCAGTTCTTC
NA,NA,TRBJ1-1,TRBV7-6,15,CASSPGAGGNTEAFF,TGTGCCAGCAGCCCTGGGGCGGGGGGGAACACTGAAGCTTTCTTT
NA,NA,TRBJ1-1,TRBV5-4,12,CASSLRDTEAFF,TGTGCCAGCAGCCTCAGGGACACTGAAGCTTTCTTT
NA,NA,TRBJ1-2,TRBV3-1/TRBV3-2,14,CASSQDWQGYGYTF,TGTGCCAGCAGCCAAGATTGGCAGGGGTATGGCTACACCTTC
NA,NA,TRBJ1-1,TRBV7-9,17,CASSSRGSYGQNTEAFF,TGTGCCAGCAGCTCCCGAGGCTCCTACGGACAGAACACTGAAGCTTTCTTT
TRBD1,NA,TRBJ2-2,TRBV5-1,14,CASSGGQYTGELFF,TGCGCCAGCAGCGGGGGACAGTACACCGGGGAGCTGTTTTTT
NA,NA,TRBJ1-5,TRBV28,14,CASRAGGRQQPQHF,TGTGCCAGCAGGGCCGGGGGGAGGCAACAGCCCCAGCATTTT
TRBD1,NA,TRBJ2-5,TRBV5-1,15,CASSLADRGRETQYF,TGCGCCAGCAGCTTGGCGGACAGGGGACGGGAGACCCAGTACTTC
NA,NA,TRBJ2-6,TRBV15,17,CATSGSQAFSGANVLTF,TGTGCCACCAGCGGTTCACAGGCGTTCTCTGGGGCCAACGTCCTGACTTTC
NA,NA,TRBJ1-1,TRBV30,14,CAQTRGAGNTEAFF,TGTGCCCAAACTCGGGGGGCGGGGAACACTGAAGCTTTCTTT
NA,NA,TRBJ2-6,TRBV7-2,15,CASSEQGAGANVLTF,TGTGCCAGCAGTGAACAGGGTGCTGGGGCCAACGTCCTGACTTTC
NA,NA,TRBJ1-6,TRBV5-1,14,CASSLGGPESPLHF,TGCGCCAGCAGCCTCGGAGGGCCGGAATCACCCCTCCACTTT
NA,NA,TRBJ2-7,TRBV6-5,15,CASSWGPGESYEQYF,TGTGCCAGCAGTTGGGGGCCAGGGGAGTCCTACGAGCAGTACTTC